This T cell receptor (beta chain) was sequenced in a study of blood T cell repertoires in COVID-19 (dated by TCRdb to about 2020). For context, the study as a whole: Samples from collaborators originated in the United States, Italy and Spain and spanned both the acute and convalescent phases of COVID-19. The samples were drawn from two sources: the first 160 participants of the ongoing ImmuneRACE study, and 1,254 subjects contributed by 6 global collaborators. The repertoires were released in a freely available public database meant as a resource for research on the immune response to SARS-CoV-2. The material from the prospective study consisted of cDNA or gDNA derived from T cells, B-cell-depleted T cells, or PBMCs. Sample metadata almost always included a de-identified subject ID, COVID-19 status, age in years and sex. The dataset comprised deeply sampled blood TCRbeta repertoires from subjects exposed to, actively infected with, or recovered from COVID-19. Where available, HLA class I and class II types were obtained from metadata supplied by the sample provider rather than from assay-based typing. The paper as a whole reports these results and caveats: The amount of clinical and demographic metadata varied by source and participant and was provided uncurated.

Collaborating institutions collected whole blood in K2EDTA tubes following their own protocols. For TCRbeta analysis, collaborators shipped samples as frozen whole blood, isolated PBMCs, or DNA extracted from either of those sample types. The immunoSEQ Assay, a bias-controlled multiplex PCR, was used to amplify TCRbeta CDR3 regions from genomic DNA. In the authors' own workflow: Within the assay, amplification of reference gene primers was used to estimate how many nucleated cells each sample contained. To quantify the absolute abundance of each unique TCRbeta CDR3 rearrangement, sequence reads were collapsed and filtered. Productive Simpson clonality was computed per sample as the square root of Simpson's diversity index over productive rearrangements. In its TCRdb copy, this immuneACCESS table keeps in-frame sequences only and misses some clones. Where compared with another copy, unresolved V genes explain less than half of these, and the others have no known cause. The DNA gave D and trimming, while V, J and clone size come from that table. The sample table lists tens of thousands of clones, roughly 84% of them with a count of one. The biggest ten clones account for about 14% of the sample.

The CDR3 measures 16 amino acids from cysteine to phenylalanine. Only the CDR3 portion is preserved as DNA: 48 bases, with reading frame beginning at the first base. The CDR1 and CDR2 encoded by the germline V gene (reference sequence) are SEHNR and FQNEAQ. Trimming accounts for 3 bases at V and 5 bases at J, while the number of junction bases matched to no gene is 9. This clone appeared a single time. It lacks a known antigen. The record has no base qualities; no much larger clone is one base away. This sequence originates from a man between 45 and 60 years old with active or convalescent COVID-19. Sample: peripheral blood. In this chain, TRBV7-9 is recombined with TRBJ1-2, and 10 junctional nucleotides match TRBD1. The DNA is TGTGCCAGCAGCTTTCCCGGGACAGGGGAATCTTATGGCTACACCTTC. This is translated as CASSFPGTGESYGYTF. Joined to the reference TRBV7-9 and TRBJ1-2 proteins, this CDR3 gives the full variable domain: DTGVSQNPRHKITKRGQNVTFRCDPISEHNRLYWYRQTLGQGPEFLTYFQNEAQLEKSRLLSDRFSAERPKGSFSTLEIQRTEQGDSAMYLCASSFPGTGESYGYTFGSGTRLTVV.